This entry lists 28 T cell receptor beta chains sequenced from one sample in a study of T cells in women clearing cervical HPV infection. Profiling relied on immunoSEQ multiplex PCR, and the TCRdb table lists in-frame clones only, not all of them. The specimen's table records tens of thousands of clones. Sequencing was carried out using blood buffy coat. These receptors originate from a woman between 18 and 75 years old with a cervical HPV16 infection that either progressed to CIN3+ or cleared (not recorded which).

CDR3 amino acids: CAWSGQGRPEEKLFF. The CDR3 bases that were read are TGTGCCTGGAGTGGACAGGGCCGCCCAGAAGAAAAA. The chain has TRBV30 and TRBJ1-4, with TRBD1 identical over 7 bases. The read gets to within 3 residues of the CDR3 end, and the germline J gene fills in the rest. Losses at the gene ends were 1 base for V and 8 bases for J; bases not matched to a gene: 10. CDR1 is GTSNPN, CDR2 SVGIG, per germline (reference sequence). The CDR3 is 15 amino acids.

For this clone: The read comes to an end 3 residues before the CDR3 does, leaving the germline J gene to fill in the end. This rearrangement joins TRBV19 to TRBJ1-5; D uncertain. Germline CDR1 LNHDA, CDR2 SQIVND (reference sequence). The V end lost 2 bases, the J end lost 6 bases, and 8 bases lay between the germline ends. The CDR3 is made up of 13 amino acids. The sequenced CDR3 bases are TGTGCCAGTAGTATAATAGGGCCTCAGCCC. Encoded protein: CASSIIGPQP. In full, the CDR3 reads CASSIIGPQPQHF.

As to this clone: The CDR3 end lies 3 residues beyond the end of the read and is filled in from the germline J gene. This chain connects TRBV7-9 to TRBJ2-1; 9 bases align to TRBD2. The CDR3 loop spans 15 amino acids. With 3 bases clipped from V and 4 bases from J, the junction kept 4 bases outside the gene matches. Germline V gives CDR1 SEHNR, CDR2 FQNEAQ (reference sequence). This CDR3 is CASSFRGGEYNEQFF. The part of the CDR3 DNA that was read is TGTGCCAGCAGCTTCCGCGGGGGGGAGTACAATGAG. The full variable domain, with the rest looked up from reference TRBV7-9 and TRBJ2-1, is DTGVSQNPRHKITKRGQNVTFRCDPISEHNRLYWYRQTLGQGPEFLTYFQNEAQLEKSRLLSDRFSAERPKGSFSTLEIQRTEQGDSAMYLCASSFRGGEYNEQFFGPGTRLTVL.

With regard to this clone: The read ends 3 residues early relative to the CDR3; the germline J gene fills the gap. The rearrangement uses TRBV5-1 and TRBJ2-1; 10 bases line up with TRBD2. CDR3 length: 15 amino acids. After removal of 0 bases from V and 7 bases from J, the junction contained 4 bases not matched to a gene. CDR1 and CDR2 from the germline V gene are SGHRS and YFSETQ. The chain's CDR3 is CASSLGGTSANEQFF. Incomplete CDR3 DNA: TGCGCCAGCAGCTTGGGGGGGACTAGCGCAAATGAG.

Turning to this clone: At one end, the junction sequence differs from germline, possibly due to a read error. The read ends 3 residues before the CDR3 terminus; that terminus is restored from the germline J gene. The chain is built from TRBV7-9 and TRBJ2-3; 7 positions match TRBD1. Germline V gene sequence: CDR1 SEHNR, CDR2 FQNEAQ (reference sequence). The CDR3 has 15 residues. The part of the CDR3 DNA that was read is TGTTCCAGCAGCCTAACAGGGGTTGGCACAGATACG. It encodes CSSSLTGVGTDT. The entire CDR3 reads CSSSLTGVGTDTQYF.

As to this clone: The CDR3 end lies 3 residues beyond the end of the read and is filled in from the germline J gene. This chain uses TRBV6-1 with TRBJ1-5; 8 bases agree with TRBD1. Germline V gene data show CDR1 as MNHNS and CDR2 as SASEGT. CDR3 length equals 18 residues. The V gene end was trimmed by 2 bases and the J gene end by 0 bases; junction bases not matched to a gene: 9. CDR3 DNA (partial): TGTGCCAGCAGTGAATTCACCGGGACAGGAAATAGCAATCAGCCC. Protein product: CASSEFTGTGNSNQP. The whole CDR3 region reads CASSEFTGTGNSNQPQHF.

CDR3 DNA (partial): TGCGCCAGCAGCTTGGTTTCGGGGAGCGGCAGAGGGCACGAG. It translates to CASSLVSGSGRGHE. The CDR3 in full is CASSLVSGSGRGHEQYF. The chain links TRBV5-1 to TRBJ2-7, with D perhaps matching TRBD2 (5 bases). Coverage ceases 3 residues before the CDR3 finishes, and the germline J gene fills in the end. Germline CDR1 SGHRS, CDR2 YFSETQ. Trimming pared 0 bases from V and 5 bases from J, leaving 21 bases between. The CDR3 runs to 17 residues.

Concerning this clone itself: Read data end 3 residues before the CDR3 end; the end is taken from the germline J gene. This sequence joins TRBV14 and TRBJ1-1; tentatively, D is TRBD1 (6 bases). CDR1 SGHDN and CDR2 FVKESK come from the germline V gene. V lost 4 bases, J lost 1 base, and 13 bases lay in between. The CDR3 loop spans 15 amino acids. CDR3 sequence reads: CASSPTGRGNTEAFF. The DNA read from the CDR3 is TGTGCCAGCAGCCCTACAGGGCGCGGGAACACTGAA.

As regards this clone: Sequencing ends 3 residues short of the CDR3 end; the germline J gene provides the rest. This sequence joins TRBV7-8 and TRBJ1-2; D call uncertain. With 3 bases removed from V and 4 bases from J, the gap between germline ends came to 21 bases. This CDR3 spans 17 amino acids. CDR1 and CDR2 (germline): SGHVS, FQNEAQ. The covered CDR3 bases are TGTGCCAGCAGCTTTAATCAAATATTACGGGCGGGCTATGGC. It is translated as CASSFNQILRAGYG. From start to end, the CDR3 is CASSFNQILRAGYGYTF.

Comment on this clone: The read comes to an end 3 residues before the CDR3 does, leaving the germline J gene to fill in the end. V gene TRBV5-1 combines with J gene TRBJ2-5, with 7 bases that match TRBD2. Per the germline V gene, CDR1 is SGHRS and CDR2 is YFSETQ. Trimming cost V 4 bases and J 0 bases; bases outside gene matches: 6. The CDR3 runs to 15 residues. The CDR3 loop reads CASSLTSSDQETQYF. Incomplete CDR3 DNA: TGCGCCAGCAGCCTGACTAGCTCCGACCAAGAGACC.

About this clone: The read comes to an end 3 residues before the CDR3 does, leaving the germline J gene to fill in the end. The genes are TRBV18 and TRBJ1-5; D ambiguous. Trimming removed 4 bases from V and 1 base from J, with 5 bases in between. The CDR3 totals 13 residues. Germline V lookup: CDR1 KGHSH, CDR2 LQKENI. The covered CDR3 bases are TGTGCCAGCTCACTAAGCAGCAATCAGCCC. It is translated as CASSLSSNQP. The whole CDR3 sequence reads CASSLSSNQPQHF.

Worth noting for this clone: The read falls 3 residues short of the CDR3 end, and the missing part is taken from the germline J gene. V is TRBV5-6 and J is TRBJ1-2; 8 bases match TRBD1. Germline V lookup: CDR1 SGHDT, CDR2 YYEEEE. There are 14 residues in the CDR3. Incomplete CDR3 DNA: TGTGCCAGCAGCTTCCCGGGACAGGTCCTTATG. Translated, it gives CASSFPGQVLM. The complete CDR3 protein is CASSFPGQVLMYTF.

About this clone itself: Read sequence stops 3 residues before the CDR3 end, and the germline J gene provides the missing end. The chain combines TRBV20-1 with TRBJ2-7, with D perhaps matching TRBD1 or TRBD2 (5 bases each). CDR1 is DFQATT, CDR2 SNEGSKA, per germline (reference sequence). The germline V and J ends were trimmed by 3 bases and 3 bases, with 15 bases remaining between them. This CDR3 comprises 14 residues. CDR3 DNA (partial): TGCAGTGCTAGTGGTGTGGCAGGGAGCTACGAG. Encoded protein: CSASGVAGSYE. The full-length CDR3 reads as CSASGVAGSYEQYF.

As for this clone: The CDR3 is cut off 3 residues early in the read; its end comes from the germline J gene. The rearrangement links TRBV28 to TRBJ2-5, with TRBD1 matching over 9 bases. J was trimmed by 4 bases and V by 5 bases; bases with no gene match: 2. Germline-derived CDR1 and CDR2 are MDHEN and SYDVKM. CDR3 size: 13 residues. CDR3 sequence: CASSTGGGETQYF. CDR3 DNA (partial): TGTGCCAGCAGTACAGGGGGCGGAGAGACC. Full variable domain (missing parts from reference TRBV28 and TRBJ2-5): DVKVTQSSRYLVKRTGEKVFLECVQDMDHENMFWYRQDPGLGLRLIYFSYDVKMKEKGDIPEGYSVSREKKERFSLILESASTNQTSMYLCASSTGGGETQYFGPGTRLLVL.

About this clone: The DNA ends 3 residues before the CDR3 does, and the rest of the CDR3 is filled in from the germline J gene. The chain recombines TRBV20-1 with TRBJ2-2; 7 positions agree with TRBD2. Losses at the gene ends were 0 bases for V and 3 bases for J; bases not matched to a gene: 7. The CDR3 length is 16 residues. CDR1 is DFQATT and CDR2 is SNEGSKA in the germline V gene (reference sequence). CDR3 residues: CSARDLRGRDTGELFF. CDR3 bases read: TGCAGTGCTAGAGATTTGCGGGGGAGGGACACCGGGGAG.

On this clone: With the read ending 3 residues before the CDR3 end, the germline J gene is used to fill in that end. This chain connects TRBV14 to TRBJ2-1; 7 nucleotides agree with TRBD2. The CDR3 consists of 19 residues. Trimming cost V 0 bases and J 6 bases; bases outside gene matches: 17. Germline loops: CDR1 SGHDN, CDR2 FVKESK. The chain's CDR3 is CASSQDWLGLTGGGNEQFF. The part of the CDR3 DNA that was read is TGTGCCAGCAGCCAAGATTGGTTAGGACTGACCGGCGGGGGCAATGAG.

About this clone: The junction shows a germline mismatch at one end, possibly a read error. The read ends 3 residues shy of where the CDR3 ends; the end is completed using the germline J gene. This chain links TRBV5-1 with TRBJ2-4; 7 positions match TRBD1. This CDR3 region has 16 residues. Germline V gives CDR1 SGHRS, CDR2 YFSETQ. The CDR3 bases that were read are TGCGCCAGCAGCTTTGGTGACAGGGAAAGCAAAGACATT. Amino acid sequence: CASSFGDRESKDI. The entire CDR3 is CASSFGDRESKDIQYF.

With regard to this clone: The read ends 3 residues early relative to the CDR3; the germline J gene fills the gap. The J gene is TRBJ1-5, the V gene TRBV7-3; 9 nucleotides align to TRBD1. The ends lost 2 bases at V and 1 base at J; junction bases unmatched: 3. Germline V gene data show CDR1 as SGHTA and CDR2 as FQGTGA. The CDR3 extends over 16 amino acids. The CDR3 sequence is CASSLLTGGSNQPQHF. The sequenced CDR3 bases are TGTGCCAGCAGCTTACTAACAGGGGGCAGCAATCAGCCC.

CDR3: CASSLARTGGNEQFF. The part of the CDR3 DNA that was read is TGTGCCAGCAGCTTGGCACGGACAGGGGGCAATGAG. The gene calls are TRBV5-4 and TRBJ2-1; 10 bases are a match to TRBD1. Coverage ceases 3 residues before the CDR3 finishes, and the germline J gene fills in the end. Germline trimming cut 0 bases from V and 6 bases from J; bases unmatched to any gene: 3. Per the germline V gene, CDR1 is SGHNT and CDR2 is YYREEE (reference sequence). This CDR3 region has 15 residues.

Concerning this clone: The CDR3 end lies 3 residues beyond the end of the read and is filled in from the germline J gene. V gene TRBV18 combines with J gene TRBJ2-7, with a tentative D call TRBD2 (7 bases). V was clipped by 4 bases and J by 6 bases, with 19 bases between them. This CDR3 region has 15 residues. CDR1 is KGHSH and CDR2 is LQKENI in the germline V gene. The CDR3 bases that were read are TGTGCCAGCTCACAGGATGGGGGGGCGCGGGTCGAG. Residues: CASSQDGGARVE. The CDR3 reads in full as CASSQDGGARVEQYF.

CDR3 protein: CASSGNRGQTEAFF. The sequenced CDR3 bases are TGTGCCAGCAGCGGAAACAGGGGGCAAACTGAA. This chain links TRBV13 with TRBJ1-1; the match to TRBD1 covers 9 bases. The CDR3 extends 3 residues past the end of the read, so its final part is completed from the germline J gene. V was pared by 5 bases and J by 5 bases, with 6 bases of the junction left unmatched. The CDR3 length is 14 residues. CDR1 is PRHDT, CDR2 FYEKMQ, per germline (reference sequence).

Comment on this clone: Read coverage stops 3 residues before the CDR3 terminus; the germline J gene supplies the remainder. The chain carries TRBV25-1 and TRBJ2-7, with 7 bases matching TRBD2. This CDR3 has 14 amino acids. The germline CDR1 and CDR2 sequences are MGHDK and SYGVNS. V lost 2 bases and J lost 0; bases outside the gene matches: 1. The CDR3: CASSETSASYEQYF. CDR3 DNA, as far as it was read: TGTGCCAGCAGTGAAACTAGCGCCTCCTACGAG.

With regard to this clone: The observed sequence ends 3 residues before the CDR3 terminus, with the missing tail filled in from the germline J gene. The chain carries TRBV10-2 and TRBJ2-3; weak D call: TRBD2 (7 bases). The CDR3 sequence is 14 residues long. V shed 8 bases and J shed 3 bases, with 15 bases lying between them. Germline V gene sequence: CDR1 WSHSY, CDR2 SAAADI. CDR3 DNA (partial): TGCGCCAGCTGTCGAAGGGGGGGGACAGATACG. It translates to CASCRRGGTDT. The whole CDR3 sequence is CASCRRGGTDTQYF.

In the case of this clone: From the germline J gene comes the end of the CDR3, since the read stops 3 residues before it. The chain couples TRBV19 to TRBJ2-1; D possibly corresponds to TRBD2 (6 bases). V shed 6 bases and J shed 8 bases, with 11 bases lying between them. There are 12 residues in the CDR3. The germline V gene has CDR1 LNHDA and CDR2 SQIVND (reference sequence). CDR3 bases read: TGTGCCAGTAGATTCGGGGGTCATGAG. Translated: CASRFGGHE. The full CDR3 is CASRFGGHEQFF.

The CDR3 spells CASSFQGALDYGYTF. Incomplete CDR3 DNA: TGTGCCAGCAGCTTTCAGGGGGCTCTGGACTATGGC. The chain recombines TRBV5-4 with TRBJ1-2, with 8 positions matching TRBD1. The sequence runs out 3 residues before the end of the CDR3; the remainder is reconstructed from the germline J gene. After removal of 2 bases from V and 3 bases from J, the junction contained 6 bases not matched to a gene. Per germline, CDR1 SGHNT and CDR2 YYREEE (reference sequence). CDR3 length: 15 amino acids.

With respect to this clone: Read coverage stops 3 residues before the CDR3 terminus; the germline J gene supplies the remainder. The chain couples TRBV19 to TRBJ2-3, with TRBD2 matching 10 bases. After removal of 5 bases from V and 7 bases from J, the junction contained 12 bases not matched to a gene. The germline V gene has CDR1 LNHDA and CDR2 SQIVND (reference sequence). The CDR3 extends over 16 amino acids. CDR3 residues: CASSPPASGGIYTQYF. The sequenced CDR3 bases are TGTGCCAGTAGTCCCCCCGCTAGCGGGGGCATCTATACG.

Note on this clone: The sequenced fragment ends 3 residues before the CDR3 boundary, so the rest is inferred from the germline J gene. The chain combines TRBV14 with TRBJ1-6; D is uncertain. The ends were cut back, 2 bases at V and 5 bases at J, with 4 bases in the middle. Germline lookup yields CDR1 SGHDN and CDR2 FVKESK. The CDR3 consists of 13 residues. This CDR3 reads CASSQYHNSPLHF. The CDR3 bases that were read are TGTGCCAGCAGCCAATATCATAATTCACCC.

For this clone: The read ends 3 residues shy of where the CDR3 ends; the end is completed using the germline J gene. The chain is built from TRBV19 and TRBJ2-2, with TRBD1 identical over 9 bases. CDR1 and CDR2 from the germline V gene are LNHDA and SQIVND (reference sequence). The V and J ends lost 7 bases and 9 bases, in that order; junction bases with no gene match: 9. The CDR3 contains 14 residues. Incomplete CDR3 DNA: TGTGCCAGTACCCCTCACAGGGGGCGCCGGGAG. Protein product: CASTPHRGRRE. The full CDR3 is CASTPHRGRRELFF.